The 17 T cell receptor beta chains below were found in one sample sequenced in a study of shared clonotypes between healthy human individuals. TCRdb's copy holds only in-frame clones and misses some; the assay was immunoSEQ multiplex PCR. Here the sample spans around 1,900,000 clones, 85% to 95% being singletons. CD8 cells regarded as naive lacked CD45RO, were positively chosen for CCR7, and omitted terminally differentiated effector memory CD45RA+ cells. Material: naive CD8+ T cells from PBMCs. These receptors were obtained from a man aged 18 to 29 in good health. Some clones in this sample may be carry-over from other donors' samples.

The chain employs TRBV19 and TRBJ2-5; D might be TRBD2 (5 bases). Trimming removed 7 bases at V and 4 bases at J, with 22 bases between. Germline CDR1 LNHDA, CDR2 SQIVND (reference sequence). CDR3 length: 16 residues. The CDR3, as DNA: TGTGCCAGTACCCCTGGAAGTGAGGGAAATTCAGAGACCCAGTACTTC. Its translation: CASTPGSEGNSETQYF.

This rearrangement joins TRBV30 to TRBJ1-2; unclear D gene. The V gene lost 7 bases and the J gene lost 5 bases, with 14 bases spanning the gap. The V gene's germline CDR1 is GTSNPN and CDR2 SVGIG (reference sequence). This CDR3 has 12 amino acids. The CDR3 loop reads CALLRTVYGYTF. The CDR3 DNA is TGTGCCTTACTTCGGACGGTTTATGGCTACACCTTC. The whole variable domain, remainder taken from reference TRBV30 and TRBJ1-2, is SQTIHQWPATLVQPVGSPLSLECTVEGTSNPNLYWYRQAAGRGLQLLFYSVGIGQISSEVPQNLSASRPQDRQFILSSKKLLLSDSGFYLCALLRTVYGYTFGSGTRLTVV.

Written as DNA, the CDR3 is TGTGCCTGGAGTACCCTCGTAAGTGGGAACACTGAAGCTTTCTTT. This sequence encodes CAWSTLVSGNTEAFF. The J gene is TRBJ1-1, the V gene TRBV30; D unresolved. Deletions cut 2 bases from V and 1 base from J, with 14 bases between. The CDR3 is made up of 15 amino acids. The germline V gene encodes CDR1 GTSNPN and CDR2 SVGIG (reference sequence). Filled out from reference TRBV30 and TRBJ1-1, the complete variable domain reads SQTIHQWPATLVQPVGSPLSLECTVEGTSNPNLYWYRQAAGRGLQLLFYSVGIGQISSEVPQNLSASRPQDRQFILSSKKLLLSDSGFYLCAWSTLVSGNTEAFFGQGTRLTVV.

The gene calls are TRBV7-7 and TRBJ2-1, with D perhaps given as TRBD1 or TRBD2 (6 bases each). V was pared by 1 base and J by 1 base, with 8 bases between. CDR1 SSHAT and CDR2 FNYEAQ come from the germline V gene (reference sequence). The CDR3 has 15 amino acids. CDR3 DNA: TGTGCCAGCAGCTTAGGGAGGGGGTCCTACAATGAGCAGTTCTTC. Amino acid sequence: CASSLGRGSYNEQFF.

The gene calls are TRBV7-2 and TRBJ2-3; D not resolved. With 8 bases removed from V and 1 base from J, the gap between germline ends came to 16 bases. The CDR3 is 15 amino acids. Germline V gives CDR1 SGHTA, CDR2 FQGNSA. The CDR3 bases are TGTGCCAGCCAAAGCCCCCTTCCCGGCACAGATACGCAGTATTTT. Its translation is CASQSPLPGTDTQYF.

This sequence joins TRBV27 and TRBJ2-2; no definite D call. V was trimmed by 5 bases and J by 6 bases, leaving 19 bases between them. Germline values: CDR1 MNHEY, CDR2 SMNVEV (reference sequence). This CDR3 is 16 amino acids long. CDR3 nucleotides: TGTGCCAGCAGTGGCCGCGTCCCCCAAGCCCCCGGGGAGCTGTTTTTT. This codes for CASSGRVPQAPGELFF.

This clone showed up just once. The CDR3 DNA follows: TGTGCCAGCAGTGATAATCGGGAGCGATTCGGCGGGGAGCTGTTTTTT. This translates into CASSDNRERFGGELFF. This rearrangement joins TRBV28 to TRBJ2-2, with D possibly matching TRBD2 (6 bases). This CDR3 spans 16 amino acids. With 5 bases removed from V and 7 bases from J, the gap between germline ends came to 20 bases. CDR1 and CDR2 from the germline V gene are MDHEN and SYDVKM. The full variable domain, in which reference TRBV28 and TRBJ2-2 provide the parts outside the CDR3, is DVKVTQSSRYLVKRTGEKVFLECVQDMDHENMFWYRQDPGLGLRLIYFSYDVKMKEKGDIPEGYSVSREKKERFSLILESASTNQTSMYLCASSDNRERFGGELFFGEGSRLTVL.

This chain links TRBV4-1 with TRBJ1-5, with D perhaps TRBD1 (5 bases). Trimming cost V 1 base and J 6 bases, with 16 bases left between them. The CDR3 extends over 16 amino acids. Germline V gene lookup returns CDR1 MGHRA and CDR2 YSYEKL. In nucleotides, the CDR3 is TGCGCCAGCAGCCAAGGGGGGTCCCCGGTGTTTCAGCCCCAGCATTTT. Translated: CASSQGGSPVFQPQHF.

The chain joins TRBV19 to TRBJ1-5, with a possible D match to TRBD1 (5 bases). Germline CDR1 is LNHDA and CDR2 is SQIVND (reference sequence). The CDR3 extends over 13 amino acids. V lost 5 bases and J 10 bases, leaving 15 bases between the germline ends. CDR3 in DNA: TGTGCCAGTAGTCTCCGCCTCCGGGACCCCCAGCATTTT. Translation: CASSLRLRDPQHF.

This chain links TRBV7-6 with TRBJ2-1; 7 nucleotides align to TRBD1. With 5 bases clipped from V and 6 bases from J, the junction kept 22 bases outside the gene matches. The CDR3 length is 19 residues. Germline V gene lookup returns CDR1 SGHVS and CDR2 FNYEAQ. DNA of the CDR3: TGTGCCAGCAGCCCATCGATCGTAAGACAGGGTCGTCCACTCAATGAGCAGTTCTTC. This encodes CASSPSIVRQGRPLNEQFF.

This chain links TRBV28 with TRBJ2-1; D is uncertain. The CDR3 spans 11 residues. The ends were cut back, 6 bases at V and 10 bases at J, with 10 bases in the middle. Germline-derived CDR1 and CDR2 are MDHEN and SYDVKM. The DNA of the CDR3 is TGTGCCAGCAGCCCAGCAGAGGAGCAGTTCTTC. Amino acid sequence: CASSPAEEQFF.

The genes are TRBV9 and TRBJ2-7; D possibly corresponds to TRBD2 (6 bases). Per germline, CDR1 SGDLS and CDR2 YYNGEE. Trimming removed 3 bases at V and 3 bases at J, with 16 bases between. This CDR3 region has 15 residues. CDR3 sequence: CASSASSGTFYEQYF. The CDR3 DNA follows: TGTGCCAGCAGCGCCTCGTCCGGGACTTTCTACGAGCAGTACTTC. The whole variable domain, remainder taken from reference TRBV9 and TRBJ2-7, is DSGVTQTPKHLITATGQRVTLRCSPRSGDLSVYWYQQSLDQGLQFLIQYYNGEERAKGNILERFSAQQFPDLHSELNLSSLELGDSALYFCASSASSGTFYEQYFGPGTRLTVT.

The rearrangement joins TRBV28 to TRBJ2-7; 10 bases are a match to TRBD2. Germline V lookup: CDR1 MDHEN, CDR2 SYDVKM. The CDR3 covers 14 residues. V shed 4 bases, J shed 3 bases, and the junction held 3 bases outside the gene matches. The CDR3, as DNA: TGTGCCAGCAGTTCGCTAGCGGGAGTCTACGAGCAGTACTTC. Amino acids: CASSSLAGVYEQYF.

This sequence joins TRBV29-1 and TRBJ2-3; D is possibly TRBD1 or TRBD2 (5 bases each). V was trimmed by 1 base and J by 7 bases, leaving 15 bases between them. Looked up from germline, CDR1 is SQVTM and CDR2 is ANQGSEA. The CDR3 is 14 residues long. Here the CDR3 DNA reads TGCAGCGTTGAAGGGGGGACCAGCCCATATACGCAGTATTTT. Translated: CSVEGGTSPYTQYF.

The gene calls are TRBV6-4 and TRBJ2-1, with D perhaps TRBD2 (6 bases). V lost 5 bases and J lost 4, with 12 bases in between. Germline V gene data show CDR1 as MRHNA and CDR2 as SNTAGT. The CDR3 loop spans 14 amino acids. The CDR3 DNA reads as TGTGCCAGCAGTCCGGGACTCTCTTACAATGAGCAGTTCTTC. This gives the protein CASSPGLSYNEQFF.

The genes are TRBV9 and TRBJ2-2, with TRBD2 as a possible D gene (6 bases). The CDR3 spans 13 residues. Per germline, CDR1 SGDLS and CDR2 YYNGEE. Trimming took 7 bases from V and 4 from J, leaving 11 bases between them. DNA of the CDR3: TGTGCCAGCTCTCACGGGGGCACCGGGGAGCTGTTTTTT. Translated, it gives CASSHGGTGELFF.

V and J are TRBV9 and TRBJ1-2; D is possibly TRBD1 (5 bases). Germline V CDR1 and CDR2: SGDLS, YYNGEE. CDR3 length: 16 residues. Between the trimmed V and J ends, which lost 3 bases and 0 bases, there was a span of 15 bases. The CDR3 DNA is TGTGCCAGCAGCGGGAGTCGCGGGGCGGCTAACTATGGCTACACCTTC. Amino acid sequence: CASSGSRGAANYGYTF.